This T cell receptor (beta chain) appears in the sequencing data of a study of blood T cell repertoires in COVID-19. Across the whole study: PBMCs, B-cell-depleted T cells, or T cells provided the cDNA or gDNA that made up the material.

Profiled with immunoSEQ multiplex PCR; TCRdb holds only in-frame clones, not every one. The table has about 140,000 clones, roughly four fifths seen once. The CDR3 contains 18 residues. CDR1 and CDR2 (germline): KGHSH, LQKENI. The trim removed 4 bases at V and 0 bases at J, leaving 15 bases unmatched. This clone has a single count. During the 2 weeks before they entered the study, exposed participants had met someone with a PCR-confirmed or clinician-diagnosed COVID-19 case. The chain combines TRBV18 with TRBJ2-7, with TRBD1 matching 7 bases. This sequence originates from a woman younger than 30 who had been exposed to COVID-19. The sequenced sample consisted of PBMCs or T cells enriched from blood (not recorded which). The CDR3 region is CASSLRGTALPSSYEQYF. The CDR3 region has the DNA TGTGCCAGCTCACTAAGAGGGACAGCCCTACCGAGCTCCTACGAGCAGTACTTC.